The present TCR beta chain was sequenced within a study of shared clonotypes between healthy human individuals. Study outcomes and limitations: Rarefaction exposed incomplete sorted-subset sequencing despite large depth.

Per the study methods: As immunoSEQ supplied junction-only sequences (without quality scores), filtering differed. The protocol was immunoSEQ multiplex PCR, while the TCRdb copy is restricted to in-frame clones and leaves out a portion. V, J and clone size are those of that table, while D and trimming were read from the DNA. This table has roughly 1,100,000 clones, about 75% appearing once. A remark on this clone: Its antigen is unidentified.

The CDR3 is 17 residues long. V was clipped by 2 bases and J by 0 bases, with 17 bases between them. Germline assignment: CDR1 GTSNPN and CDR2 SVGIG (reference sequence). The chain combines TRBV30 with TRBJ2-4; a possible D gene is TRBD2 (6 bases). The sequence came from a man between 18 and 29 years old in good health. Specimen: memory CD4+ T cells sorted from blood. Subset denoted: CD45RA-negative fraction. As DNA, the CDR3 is TGTGCCTGGAGTCCGAAGGGACTCTCTGTAGCCAAAAACATTCAGTACTTC. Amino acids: CAWSPKGLSVAKNIQYF. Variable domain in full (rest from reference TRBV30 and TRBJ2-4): SQTIHQWPATLVQPVGSPLSLECTVEGTSNPNLYWYRQAAGRGLQLLFYSVGIGQISSEVPQNLSASRPQDRQFILSSKKLLLSDSGFYLCAWSPKGLSVAKNIQYFGAGTRLSVL.